This TCR beta chain was sequenced for a study of radiation and T cells in renal cell carcinoma. Some clones are missing from TCRdb's copy, which holds only in-frame ones; the method was immunoSEQ multiplex PCR. The sample has about 77,000 clones, approximately 87% seen once; the top ten hold 2% to 3%. Noted time point: blood 4 weeks post-SBRT, at nephrectomy. The treatment is: 15 Gy SBRT to primary tumor, nephrectomy 4 weeks later. Findings and limits, study-wide: Without pretreatment biopsies, baseline tumor clonotype presence was undetermined.

For this clone: Its cognate antigen is unknown.

The V end lost 4 bases, the J end lost 7 bases, and 11 bases lay between the germline ends. The CDR3 runs to 12 residues. Germline V gives CDR1 SEHNR, CDR2 FQNEAQ (reference sequence). The chain combines TRBV7-9 with TRBJ2-7, with unresolved D. The source was blood, collected from a patient whose treatment included radiotherapy and nephrectomy. The source of this sequence is a woman aged 60-75 years with renal cell carcinoma. The CDR3 bases are TGTGCCAGCAGCTCAGGATTGATGGAGCAGTACTTC. Residues: CASSSGLMEQYF.